This entry is about one TCR beta chain. Its antigen is not yet known. No base-level quality is on record; no much larger clone is a single base apart. The V end loses 7 bases and the J end loses 0 bases, and a stretch of 19 bases separates them. The CDR3 measures 17 amino acids from cysteine to phenylalanine. Only CDR3 DNA is held: 51 bases, read in frame from base 1. The germline V gene yields SGHNT for CDR1 and YENEEA for CDR2. This record comes from a study of cytomegalovirus exposure and HLA in healthy donors (dated by TCRdb to 2015 to 2018). Looking at the study overall: An earlier analysis of approximately 640 of the donors reported about 250 Gb of sequence data and 117 million unique TCR beta sequences from roughly 200 million T cells. To predict cytomegalovirus infection status, the study combined high-throughput TCR immunosequencing, statistical association of individual TCRs with disease status, and machine learning. The later analysis used no new phenotypic data to find candidate immune exposures, relying instead on TCR beta sequences and their occurrence across donors. To decide whether each TCR beta V gene segment behaved as functional or pseudogenic, an earlier analysis of 587 of the donors relied on high-throughput TCR beta sequencing. The number of donors typed differed by locus, with 629-630 for A, B, C, DRB1 and DQB1, more than 500 for DQA1, 600 to 610 for DPA1, and 472 for DPB1. An early release that covered about 640 HLA-typed donors contained about 300 gigabases of sequencing data and tens of millions of unique TCR sequences. All discovery cohort repertoires had been generated on a single sequencing platform. The study aimed to test whether cataloging public T cell receptors could reveal signatures of past pathogen exposure. Of the roughly 400 genotyped donors, approximately 80% were placed in the genetic ancestry cluster associated with self-reported Caucasian donors. In a later analysis, previously published TCR beta repertoires from 500 to 750 donors were re-analyzed and high-resolution HLA genotyping was added so that TCR occurrence patterns could be studied. A separate validation cohort of approximately 130 different subjects was used in addition to the roughly 640-subject first cohort. A later genetic analysis used genome-wide SNP genotypes for about three fifths of the 666 donors, treating that subset as a discovery cohort. The study used immunosequencing to profile the T cell repertoires of 666 subjects and linked those repertoires to cytomegalovirus serostatus. HLA typing included class I and class II loci at four-digit resolution. On average, 235,054 unique TCR beta nucleotide sequences were sequenced per donor among 398 genotyped donors of the cohort, with around 19% of those sequences being non-productive. About 5 DR-DQ haplotypes were handled as single units for association and clustering, since linkage in the cohort was strong. Donor age, sex, ethnicity and CMV serostatus were compiled together with the repertoire data. Points the paper makes about the study in general: The study gave a list of over 150 TCR beta chains associated with cytomegalovirus. In both the original and validation cohorts, the classifier was reported to diagnose cytomegalovirus status with high specificity and sensitivity. Most TCR sequences were observed very rarely across donors, whereas some public TCRs were present in many individuals. Because counts were too low, seventeen rarely observed V segments, including chromosome 9 orphons, were left out of the earlier analysis of some 600 of the donors. When HLA alleles, especially DR and DQ, strongly co-occurred, TCR associations were difficult to assign to individual alleles. It was suggested by the authors that the approach could potentially be generalized to other disease states and immunological phenotypes. In a later analysis, 15,000 to 20,000 TCR beta sequences were associated with specific HLA alleles at a false discovery rate of 0.05. Most CMV-associated TCR beta chains appeared to be HLA-restricted in a later analysis, and the HLA associations seemed to be driven largely by CMV exposure. Only TCR beta chains were sequenced in this cohort, and the absence of alpha or paired-chain data limited detectable features. Because HLA typing was unavailable for some donors at each locus, only the typed subset was used in association tests. According to a later analysis, parvovirus B19, influenza, CMV and Epstein-Barr virus appeared linked to several top co-occurrence clusters. Sequencing depth was assumed to be roughly uniform across donors in the presence/absence analyses, though that assumption may not hold. In an earlier analysis of 587 of the donors, most TCR beta V segments appeared in productive rearrangements about 87% or about 30% of the time, broadly matching IMGT annotations. Linkage disequilibrium might explain the correlated functional status among segregating V segments, but an unknown experimental factor could not be excluded. An association between a missense DCLRE1C variant and V-gene and J-gene trimming of TCR beta chains was found in a later genetic analysis and replicated in an independent cohort. Some IMGT-functional V segments, including TRBV6-2 and TRBV6-3, could not be distinguished by the 87-base-pair reads and were therefore excluded. In vitro tests confirmed that three of the cytomegalovirus-associated TCR beta chains recognize cytomegalovirus antigens. In a later analysis, TCR association rates were found to vary across HLA loci, with the most associated TCRs seen for DRB1 alleles and the fewest for HLA-C alleles. A further reported finding was that TCR beta sequences accurately predicted the HLA-A and HLA-B alleles for most subjects in the first cohort. A later genetic analysis reported fewer N-insertions in productive TCRs among donors in an Asian-associated ancestry cluster than the roughly 690-donor mean. The sequencing pipeline was judged likely to have produced a cluster of highly shared sequence variants as a technical artifact. CMV serostatus was the only immune exposure information available for the cohort. In a later analysis, HLA-associated TCR beta chains showed more clonal expansion and lower generation probabilities than non-associated chains that were equally common.

The library was prepared using the immunoSEQ multiplex PCR assay. For the multiplex PCR, a mixture combining 60 forward primers for TCR Vbeta segments and 13 reverse primers for TCR Jbeta segments was used. The CDR3 region of rearranged TCR beta genes was amplified from genomic DNA by a multiplex PCR assay. On the Illumina HiSeq System, the amplified TCR beta libraries were sequenced as 87-base-pair reads. Turning to the authors' computational methods: In a later analysis, tens of millions of unique TCR beta chains were counted across the 650 to 700 repertoires, and approximately 11 million of these chains were shared by at least two donors. A nearest-neighbor algorithm error-corrected the raw reads and collapsed the reads into unique sequences, merging closely related sequences to remove PCR and sequencing errors. CDR3 sequences were aligned to IMGT reference sequences to assign V, D and J gene segments. For a sequence to be retained, a match of at least six nucleotides was required to both a V gene segment and a J gene segment. A rearrangement was called productive if the CDR3 had no stop codons and remained in frame with V and J, and every other rearrangement was called non-productive. CDR3 was defined according to IMGT convention as the region running from the second conserved V-encoded cysteine to the conserved J-encoded phenylalanine. Sequences without an unambiguous match to a single V gene segment were excluded from the earlier analysis of about 630 of the donors. In an earlier analysis of several hundred of the donors, a V segment was called functional when productive rearrangements were above 56.7%, and segregating when the standard deviation between donors exceeded 5%. A statistical classification framework was built to diagnose cytomegalovirus status from the catalog of TCR beta chain sequences. V and J gene assignment, in a later analysis, came from comparing TCR nucleotide sequences with IMGT/GENE-DB human TR gene sequences. In a later analysis, CDR3 sequences and most-parsimonious VDJ recombination scenarios were assigned using the TCRdist pipeline. In a later analysis, each TCR beta chain was defined by its CDR3 amino acid sequence together with its V-gene family, and reads without a unique V-gene family were excluded. A later analysis removed roughly 590 highly shared, low-generation-probability nucleotide sequences to deal with suspected cross-contamination and a sequencing artifact. In a later analysis, a clonal expansion index for each public chain was calculated from normalized within-repertoire ranks of inferred template counts. In a later analysis, generation probabilities were computed with a VDJ recombination model fitted to out-of-frame rearrangements, and the resulting probabilities were checked against IGoR. In a later analysis, TCR-TCR, TCR-HLA and TCR-CMV co-occurrence was scored with hypergeometric tests, and a repertoire-size bias correction was applied to TCR pairs. To estimate false discovery rates, a later analysis permuted the HLA or CMV assignments 20 times. In a later analysis, co-occurring TCRs were grouped using DBSCAN, and TCRdist sequence similarity was added for clustering within HLA-allele-positive subsets. Co-occurrence clustering excluded repertoires with fewer than 30,000 or more than 120,000 public chains, plus five with anomalous nucleotide sharing. Here the immuneACCESS table is served through TCRdb, limited to in-frame sequences with V and J called. Missing clones are a known gap in these copies; in checked studies unresolved V genes cover under half, and the rest lacks a known reason. The DNA was the basis for D and trimming; V, J and clone size are from that table. The sample table lists 100,000 or so clones, roughly 79% of them with a count of one. 1.9% of the sample goes to the ten largest clones.

In total, around 600 healthy bone marrow donors made up the cohort. At the time of sampling, all cohort members were nominally healthy, though unrecorded immune exposures were likely present. The donor tested CMV seronegative and was one of the 352 seronegative cohort members. Each donor provided a peripheral blood sample, and peripheral blood mononuclear cells were used for TCR beta sequencing. The Qiagen DNeasy Blood Extraction Kit was used to extract genomic DNA from the blood cell samples. The sequenced sample consisted of PBMCs. This sequence originates from a woman aged 40 to 55 in good health and CMV-seronegative. Recombination connected TRBV11-3 to TRBJ1-5; TRBD1 is perhaps the D gene, given 6 matching bases. The nucleotide sequence is TGTGCCAGCATACAACCAGGGGAACTTTATAGCAATCAGCCCCAGCATTTT. Its translation is CASIQPGELYSNQPQHF.